The 8 T cell receptor beta chains given below trace back to one sample, sequenced in a study of blood T cell repertoires in COVID-19. TCRdb's copy holds only in-frame clones and misses some; the assay was immunoSEQ multiplex PCR. This repertoire shows approximately 100,000 clones, roughly nine tenths found once; its top ten account for 10%. The specimen sequenced was peripheral blood. These receptors all come from a man aged 50 to 59 with acute or convalescent COVID-19.

This clone appeared a few times. This chain uses TRBV14 with TRBJ2-1; TRBD2 matches at 10 bases. Trimming took 4 bases from V and 7 from J; bases not matched to a gene: 7. The CDR3 extends over 15 amino acids. Germline CDR1 and CDR2: SGHDN and FVKESK. CDR3 sequence (DNA): TGTGCCAGCAGCCGGCTAGCGGGAGTCAGTAATGAGCAGTTCTTC. Translation gives CASSRLAGVSNEQFF.

The chain carries TRBV5-1 and TRBJ2-7; D gene ambiguous. Trimming stripped 3 bases from V and 0 bases from J, with 13 bases between. Germline V gene data show CDR1 as SGHRS and CDR2 as YFSETQ. This CDR3 comprises 15 residues. CDR3 region: CASSSGGKSSYEQYF. CDR3 DNA: TGCGCCAGCAGCTCTGGCGGAAAGAGCTCCTACGAGCAGTACTTC.

This chain links TRBV27 with TRBJ2-1, with 7 bases fitting TRBD1. The ends lost 2 bases at V and 1 base at J; junction bases unmatched: 11. The CDR3 has 18 amino acids. Germline V gene data show CDR1 as MNHEY and CDR2 as SMNVEV (reference sequence). CDR3 protein: CASSLLRQGRGSYNEQFF. In nucleotides, the CDR3 is TGTGCCAGCAGTTTACTCCGACAGGGTCGGGGATCCTACAATGAGCAGTTCTTC.

V gene TRBV18 combines with J gene TRBJ2-7; the match to TRBD1 covers 10 bases. Trimming took 0 bases from V and 3 from J; bases not matched to a gene: 5. CDR3 size: 16 residues. Germline V lookup: CDR1 KGHSH, CDR2 LQKENI. CDR3 in amino acids: CASSPPVGQGDYEQYF. CDR3 nucleotides: TGTGCCAGCTCACCACCGGTCGGACAGGGGGACTACGAGCAGTACTTC.

The chain uses TRBV7-9 and TRBJ2-1; maybe TRBD2 (6 bases). There are 16 residues in the CDR3. Germline-derived CDR1 and CDR2 are SEHNR and FQNEAQ (reference sequence). Between the trimmed V and J ends, which lost 6 bases and 2 bases, there was a span of 17 bases. The CDR3 protein is CASRQGLAGPYNEQFF. Written as DNA, the CDR3 is TGTGCCAGCAGACAAGGTCTCGCGGGACCCTACAATGAGCAGTTCTTC.

The sample holds a few counts of this clone. Within the sample, other DNA sequences also encode this same CDR3. The V call is TRBV5-1, the J call TRBJ2-7; D is undetermined. Trimming cost V 4 bases and J 2 bases, with 7 bases left between them. The germline V gene has CDR1 SGHRS and CDR2 YFSETQ. The CDR3 has 12 residues. CDR3 protein: CASSQDTYEQYF. Here the CDR3 DNA reads TGCGCCAGCAGCCAAGACACCTACGAGCAGTACTTC. Combining the CDR3 with reference TRBV5-1 and TRBJ2-7 gives the whole variable domain KAGVTQTPRYLIKTRGQQVTLSCSPISGHRSVSWYQQTPGQGLQFLFEYFSETQRNKGNFPGRFSGRQFSNSRSEMNVSTLELGDSALYLCASSQDTYEQYFGPGTRLTVT.

This chain joins TRBV19 and TRBJ2-5; D gene ambiguous. The CDR3 extends over 12 amino acids. The germline V gene has CDR1 LNHDA and CDR2 SQIVND (reference sequence). V was pared by 1 base and J by 5 bases, with 5 bases between. CDR3 coding DNA: TGTGCCAGTAGTATAGGGCACGAGACCCAGTACTTC. This encodes CASSIGHETQYF.

V gene TRBV20-1 combines with J gene TRBJ2-1; 8 bases agree with TRBD2. The germline V gene encodes CDR1 DFQATT and CDR2 SNEGSKA (reference sequence). The CDR3 is 18 residues long. Trimming cost V 3 bases and J 6 bases; bases outside gene matches: 19. This chain's CDR3 is CSASDPRRAGGLVNEQFF. The CDR3 coding sequence is TGCAGTGCTAGTGACCCCCGGAGGGCGGGAGGTTTGGTCAATGAGCAGTTCTTC.